This T cell receptor (beta chain) was captured in a study of lymphopenia after photon versus proton radiotherapy. Study-level results: Under photons, naive T cells and diversity fell while effector/memory populations rose. After lymphocyte nadir, photon-treated repertoires showed oligoclonal expansion, especially CD8+ Temra. Survival link was tested only in deceased patients; proton benefit remains a possibility.

Concerning this clone: Its antigen remains unidentified.

Germline loops: CDR1 MNHEY, CDR2 SVGAGI. There are 14 residues in the CDR3. After removal of 4 bases from V and 3 bases from J, the junction contained 6 bases not matched to a gene. Repertoires were generated with immunoSEQ multiplex PCR, while TCRdb's copy carries only in-frame clones and drops some. Among roughly 25,000 clones listed, around 85% were seen once. The receptor's source is a man younger than 40 with gastric cancer. The J gene is TRBJ2-7, the V gene TRBV6-5, with 7 bases lining up with TRBD2. Sequencing used peripheral blood, obtained from a patient treated with photon-based radiotherapy. This CDR3 reads CASSSGLPRYEQYF. CDR3 coding DNA: TGTGCCAGCAGTTCGGGACTACCTCGCTACGAGCAGTACTTC.